This T cell receptor beta chain was recorded in a study of blood T cell repertoires in COVID-19. Study overall: T cells, B-cell-depleted T cells, or PBMCs provided the cDNA or gDNA that served as material.

Seattle patient enrollment occurred during active infection, with longitudinal follow-up thereafter. TCRdb's copy holds only in-frame clones and misses some; the assay was immunoSEQ multiplex PCR. Here the sample spans roughly 500,000 clones, roughly nine tenths being singletons. Trimming took off 5 bases at V and 11 bases at J, with 20 bases between the two ends. The CDR3 runs 14 residues. CDR1 is SGHRS, CDR2 YFSETQ, per germline. The sequence was collected from a man between 18 and 29 years old with COVID-19, enrolled during active disease. The chain uses TRBV5-1 and TRBJ1-5; the D is unclear. Sequences were obtained from peripheral blood. In nucleotides, the CDR3 is TGCGCCAGCAGATATGACGGAGAATCGGTGGCCCAGCATTTT. Its translation is CASRYDGESVAQHF. The complete variable domain, with remaining parts taken from reference TRBV5-1 and TRBJ1-5, reads KAGVTQTPRYLIKTRGQQVTLSCSPISGHRSVSWYQQTPGQGLQFLFEYFSETQRNKGNFPGRFSGRQFSNSRSEMNVSTLELGDSALYLCASRYDGESVAQHFGDGTRLSIL.